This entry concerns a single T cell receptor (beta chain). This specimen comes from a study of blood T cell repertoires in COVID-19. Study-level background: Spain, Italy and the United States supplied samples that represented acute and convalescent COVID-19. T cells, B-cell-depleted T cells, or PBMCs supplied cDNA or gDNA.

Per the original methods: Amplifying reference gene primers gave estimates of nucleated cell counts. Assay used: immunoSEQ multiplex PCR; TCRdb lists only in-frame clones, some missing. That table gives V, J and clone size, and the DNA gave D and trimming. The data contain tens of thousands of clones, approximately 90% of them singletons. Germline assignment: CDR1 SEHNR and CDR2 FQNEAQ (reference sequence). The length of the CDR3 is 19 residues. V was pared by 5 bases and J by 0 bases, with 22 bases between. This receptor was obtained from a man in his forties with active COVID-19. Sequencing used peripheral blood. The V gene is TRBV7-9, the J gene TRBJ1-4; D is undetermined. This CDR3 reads CASSTSARLIRSTNEKLFF. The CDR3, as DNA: TGTGCCAGCAGCACCTCCGCGAGACTGATCCGCTCAACTAATGAAAAACTGTTTTTT.